This record concerns one TCR beta chain sequence. This record belongs to a study of cytomegalovirus exposure and HLA in healthy donors. Researchers ran the PCR with 60 Vbeta and 13 Jbeta primers. Some clones are missing from TCRdb's copy, which holds only in-frame ones; the method was immunoSEQ multiplex PCR. The top ten hold under 3% of the sample, which has 60,000 to 80,000 clones, approximately 80% seen once. The CDR3 is 16 amino acids. CDR1 and CDR2 (germline): GTSNPN, SVGIG (reference sequence). V was trimmed by 0 bases and J by 3 bases, leaving 16 bases between them. The clonotype comes from a woman aged 25 to 39 in good health and CMV-seronegative. Sequencing was carried out using PBMCs. The rearrangement links TRBV30 to TRBJ2-3, with D maybe TRBD1 (6 bases). The chain's CDR3 is CAWSVPRGKTTDTQYF. DNA of the CDR3: TGTGCCTGGAGTGTACCAAGGGGGAAGACAACAGATACGCAGTATTTT.